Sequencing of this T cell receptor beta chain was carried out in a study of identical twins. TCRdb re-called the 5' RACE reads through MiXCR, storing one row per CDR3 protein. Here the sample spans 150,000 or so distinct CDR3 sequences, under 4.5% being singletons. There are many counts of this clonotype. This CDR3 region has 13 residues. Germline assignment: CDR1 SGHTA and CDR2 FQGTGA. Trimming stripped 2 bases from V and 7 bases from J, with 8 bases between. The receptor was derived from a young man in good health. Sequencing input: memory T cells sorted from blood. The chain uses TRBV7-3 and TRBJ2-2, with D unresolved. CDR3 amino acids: CASSLGFGGELFF. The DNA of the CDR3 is TGTGCCAGCAGCTTAGGGTTCGGCGGGGAGCTGTTTTTT.